This TCR beta chain was captured by sequencing in a study of blood T cell repertoires in COVID-19. Study-wide context: Material from acute and convalescent COVID-19 was sourced from the United States, Italy and Spain. T cells, B-cell-depleted T cells, or PBMCs provided the cDNA or gDNA that served as material.

V was trimmed by 4 bases and J by 4 bases, leaving 8 bases between them. The CDR3 spans 13 residues. Germline lookup yields CDR1 MNHEY and CDR2 SMNVEV (reference sequence). Produced via immunoSEQ multiplex PCR; TCRdb's table is partial and in-frame only. Of about 75,000 clones detected, approximately 86% appear once; the ten largest clones hold 5% to 7.5%. The sample consisted of peripheral blood. The genes are TRBV27 and TRBJ1-5; D gene unclear. This sequence was found in a woman between 50 and 59 years old with acute or convalescent COVID-19. CDR3 DNA sequence: TGTGCCAGCAGTTCGGCGGGGAATCAGCCCCAGCATTTT. Translating gives CASSSAGNQPQHF.